Shown below are 8 T cell receptor beta chains from a single sample sequenced in a study of T cell repertoires in cytomegalovirus infection. Via MiXCR, TCRdb re-called the reads, giving one row per CDR3 protein. The repertoire holds around 330,000 distinct CDR3 sequences, with 15% to 20% as singletons. The sequencing sample was made of PBMCs. Source of these receptors: a human donor in good health (CMV status not recorded). Some clones in this sample may be carry-over from other donors' samples.

The chain combines TRBV4-1 with TRBJ1-2, with 8 bases fitting TRBD1. CDR1 and CDR2 (germline): MGHRA, YSYEKL. The CDR3 totals 15 residues. V lost 1 base, J lost 5 bases, and 6 bases stayed unmatched. CDR3 in DNA: TGCGCCAGCAGCCAAGTCCCGAGACAGGGGTATGGCTACACCTTC. Translation gives CASSQVPRQGYGYTF.

This clonotype was observed a handful of times. The chain is built from TRBV6-5 and TRBJ1-4; D gene unclear. CDR1 MNHEY and CDR2 SVGAGI come from the germline V gene. V was trimmed by 0 bases and J by 5 bases, leaving 13 bases between them. This CDR3 is built from 16 residues. DNA for the CDR3: TGTGCCAGCAGTTACTCGGTGGTCTGGGAAAATGAAAAACTGTTTTTT. As protein: CASSYSVVWENEKLFF.

At least ten counts were recorded for this clonotype. The chain links TRBV4-1 to TRBJ1-1; 7 bases line up with TRBD1. Looked up from germline, CDR1 is MGHRA and CDR2 is YSYEKL. This CDR3 is 15 amino acids long. The junction had 2 bases not matched to a gene; V was cut back by 0 bases and J by 1 base. DNA for the CDR3: TGCGCCAGCAGCCAAGATAGGGGGCGGAACACTGAAGCTTTCTTT. It yields the protein CASSQDRGRNTEAFF.

This clonotype appeared a few times. J is TRBJ1-2 and V is TRBV6-5; perhaps TRBD1 as D (6 bases). With 6 bases removed from V and 4 bases from J, the gap between germline ends came to 15 bases. CDR1 and CDR2 from the germline V gene are MNHEY and SVGAGI. CDR3 length: 14 residues. The CDR3 region has the DNA TGTGCCAGCAGCCAAATCGGGACACCCTATGGCTACACCTTC. Translating it yields CASSQIGTPYGYTF.

In its sample, this clonotype was seen many times. The chain combines TRBV12-3 or TRBV12-4 with TRBJ1-2, with 7 bases aligning to TRBD1. J was trimmed by 8 bases and V by 3 bases; bases with no gene match: 15. CDR3 size: 16 residues. The CDR3 DNA follows: TGTGCCAGCAGTTTGACAGGGCCCCAAATGTATCGGGGCTACACCTTC. Encoded protein: CASSLTGPQMYRGYTF.

This clonotype has a handful of counts. The chain couples TRBV18 to TRBJ1-2; TRBD1 might be the D (5 bases). CDR3 size: 14 residues. The V end was cut by 3 bases, the J end by 4 bases, with 12 bases between. The germline V gene has CDR1 KGHSH and CDR2 LQKENI. DNA of the CDR3: TGTGCCAGCTCACCTTTAGGGGAATCCTATGGCTACACCTTC. Translation gives CASSPLGESYGYTF.

This clonotype was detected only a few times. The genes are TRBV7-2 and TRBJ2-2; 9 nucleotides line up with TRBD1. The V segment lost 4 bases and the J segment 5 bases; nucleotides outside the gene matches: 8. CDR1 is SGHTA, CDR2 FQGNSA, per germline. CDR3 length equals 16 residues. The chain's CDR3 is CASSWGAGQGTGELFF. The DNA of the CDR3 is TGTGCCAGCAGCTGGGGTGCCGGACAGGGGACCGGGGAGCTGTTTTTT. The full variable domain, completed using reference TRBV7-2 and TRBJ2-2, is GAGVSQSPSNKVTEKGKDVELRCDPISGHTALYWYRQSLGQGLEFLIYFQGNSAPDKSGLPSDRFSAERTGGSVSTLTIQRTQQEDSAVYLCASSWGAGQGTGELFFGEGSRLTVL.

In its sample, this clonotype was seen many times. The chain recombines TRBV5-4 with TRBJ2-4, with D maybe TRBD1 (5 bases). The CDR3 length is 14 residues. V was cut by 0 bases and J by 5 bases, with 9 bases left in between. The germline V gene encodes CDR1 SGHNT and CDR2 YYREEE (reference sequence). The CDR3 loop is CASSLGGAQNIQYF. The CDR3 region has the DNA TGTGCCAGCAGCTTGGGTGGGGCACAAAACATTCAGTACTTC.